This T cell receptor (beta chain) came from a study of shared clonotypes between healthy human individuals. Study information: The composition of the donors was a couple of women and a few men aged 18 to 49.

The assay was immunoSEQ multiplex PCR, and TCRdb's table has in-frame clones only and misses some. The sample consists of about 1 million clones, 65% to 80% of them appearing once. V lost 8 bases and J 8 bases, leaving 7 bases between the germline ends. From germline, CDR1 is MNHEY and CDR2 SMNVEV (reference sequence). The CDR3 sequence is 10 residues long. With regard to this clone: The same CDR3 arises from other DNA sequences in this sample as well.

The clonotype originates from a man aged 18 to 29 in good health. This chain uses TRBV27 with TRBJ2-1, with D perhaps TRBD1 (6 bases). Input material: memory CD4+ T cells sorted from blood. Indicated subset: CD45RA-negative fraction. The CDR3 is CASGGDEQFF. Written as DNA, the CDR3 is TGTGCCAGCGGGGGCGATGAGCAGTTCTTC.